The 21 T cell receptor beta chains presented below share a single source sample, sequenced in a study of cytomegalovirus exposure and HLA in healthy donors. Sequencing was performed with immunoSEQ multiplex PCR; in TCRdb, only in-frame clones are kept and a portion is missing. The table lists roughly 150,000 clones, approximately 82% of them singletons. The specimen was PBMCs. The receptors were gathered from a man in his thirties or forties in good health and CMV-seropositive.

The CDR3 reads CASSFSGSQQYF. CDR3 bases: TGTGCCAGCAGCTTTTCAGGGTCACAGCAGTACTTC. This sequence joins TRBV11-2 and TRBJ2-7; maybe TRBD1 (5 bases). This CDR3 is built from 12 residues. Germline loops: CDR1 SGHAT, CDR2 FQNNGV. V was shortened by 3 bases and J by 8 bases, with 11 bases between the two germline ends.

This clone turned up a few times. This chain uses TRBV10-3 with TRBJ1-2, with 9 bases identical to TRBD1. V shed 7 bases and J 4 bases; nucleotides not matched to a gene: 7. The CDR3 has 14 residues. The V gene's germline CDR1 is ENHRY and CDR2 SYGVKD. The CDR3 coding sequence is TGTGCCATCAAACCCGGGACAGGGAGCTATGGCTACACCTTC. Translated: CAIKPGTGSYGYTF.

This chain's CDR3 is CASSRVRGGPTDTQYF. The CDR3 DNA reads as TGTGCCAGCAGCCGCGTTCGGGGGGGCCCGACAGATACGCAGTATTTT. The rearrangement links TRBV5-4 to TRBJ2-3, with 8 bases matching TRBD2. V shed 4 bases and J 3 bases; nucleotides not matched to a gene: 10. There are 16 residues in the CDR3. Germline assignment: CDR1 SGHNT and CDR2 YYREEE (reference sequence).

This clone was picked up one time. This chain links TRBV5-8 with TRBJ2-1; 10 nucleotides align to TRBD1. V lost 3 bases, J lost 0 bases, and 6 bases stayed unmatched. The germline gives CDR1 SGHTS, CDR2 YDEGEE. This CDR3 has 17 amino acids. CDR3 amino acids: CASSYGTGEISYNEQFF. CDR3 DNA: TGTGCCAGCAGCTACGGGACAGGGGAAATCTCCTACAATGAGCAGTTCTTC.

This clone came up once. The chain is built from TRBV5-4 and TRBJ2-7; 12 bases line up with TRBD2. Germline CDR1 SGHNT, CDR2 YYREEE (reference sequence). This CDR3 spans 16 amino acids. With V trimmed by 4 bases and J by 5 bases, 10 bases remained unmatched. The CDR3 coding sequence is TGTGCCAGCAGCCCCCAGACTAGCGGGAGCGTCAACGAGCAGTACTTC. This codes for CASSPQTSGSVNEQYF. The full variable domain, its missing parts supplied by reference TRBV5-4 and TRBJ2-7, is ETGVTQSPTHLIKTRGQQVTLRCSSQSGHNTVSWYQQALGQGPQFIFQYYREEENGRGNFPPRFSGLQFPNYSSELNVNALELDDSALYLCASSPQTSGSVNEQYFGPGTRLTVT.

The chain is built from TRBV28 and TRBJ1-4; 7 bases map to TRBD1. V trimming: 6 bases; J trimming: 0 bases; junction bases outside the gene matches: 10. CDR1 and CDR2 (germline): MDHEN, SYDVKM. The CDR3 is 17 residues long. This CDR3 is CASRTAGTAATNEKLFF. In DNA form, the CDR3 reads TGTGCCAGCAGAACCGCTGGGACAGCTGCAACTAATGAAAAACTGTTTTTT.

The chain couples TRBV5-1 to TRBJ2-1; possible D gene TRBD2, 8 bases. In germline, CDR1 is SGHRS, CDR2 YFSETQ. The CDR3 has 17 amino acids. Trimming removed 0 bases from V and 9 bases from J, with 22 bases in between. In DNA, the CDR3 is TGCGCCAGCAGCTTGGGTCCTAGCAGGGGGGGGACTAGTGAGCAGTTCTTC. Its protein product is CASSLGPSRGGTSEQFF.

The chain combines TRBV5-5 with TRBJ1-5; no clear D. From germline, CDR1 is SGHKS and CDR2 YYEKEE (reference sequence). V lost 0 bases and J 5 bases, leaving 6 bases between the germline ends. The length of the CDR3 is 13 residues. CDR3 coding DNA: TGTGCCAGCAGCTTGGGGAGCGATCAGCCCCAGCATTTT. This sequence encodes CASSLGSDQPQHF.

This clone was observed a few times. The rearrangement joins TRBV7-2 to TRBJ2-2, with a possible D match to TRBD1 (6 bases). Germline V gene data show CDR1 as SGHTA and CDR2 as FQGNSA. The germline V and J ends were trimmed by 1 base and 5 bases, with 8 bases remaining between them. There are 14 residues in the CDR3. The CDR3 DNA reads as TGTGCCAGCAGCTTAGGGACAGAAACCGGGGAGCTGTTTTTT. Its translation is CASSLGTETGELFF. Supplemented by reference TRBV7-2 and TRBJ2-2, the full variable domain reads GAGVSQSPSNKVTEKGKDVELRCDPISGHTALYWYRQSLGQGLEFLIYFQGNSAPDKSGLPSDRFSAERTGGSVSTLTIQRTQQEDSAVYLCASSLGTETGELFFGEGSRLTVL.

The gene calls are TRBV10-1 and TRBJ2-2; D perhaps matches TRBD2 (5 bases). V was clipped by 8 bases and J by 7 bases, with 14 bases between them. The V gene's germline CDR1 is WNHNN and CDR2 SYGVQD (reference sequence). The CDR3 is made up of 13 amino acids. The CDR3 reads CASPNTSGGELFF. Written as DNA, the CDR3 is TGCGCCAGCCCAAATACTAGTGGCGGGGAGCTGTTTTTT.

In this sample, this clone turned up a few times. V usage is TRBV6-1 and J usage is TRBJ2-1; a weak D match, TRBD2 (5 bases). This CDR3 has 16 residues. The V end lost 2 bases, the J end lost 3 bases, and 14 bases lay between the germline ends. From germline, CDR1 is MNHNS and CDR2 SASEGT. The CDR3 bases are TGTGCCAGCAGTGAAAGGAGCGGTCTAGGCTACAATGAGCAGTTCTTC. It codes for CASSERSGLGYNEQFF.

The gene calls are TRBV13 and TRBJ2-1; possible D gene TRBD2, 6 bases. The CDR3 loop spans 16 amino acids. V was cut by 5 bases and J by 3 bases, with 17 bases left in between. Germline CDR1 is PRHDT and CDR2 is FYEKMQ (reference sequence). The CDR3 protein is CASSVSTGVIYNEQFF. Written as DNA, the CDR3 is TGTGCCAGCAGCGTCTCGACGGGAGTAATCTACAATGAGCAGTTCTTC. The full variable domain, with the rest looked up from reference TRBV13 and TRBJ2-1, is AAGVIQSPRHLIKEKRETATLKCYPIPRHDTVYWYQQGPGQDPQFLISFYEKMQSDKGSIPDRFSAQQFSDYHSELNMSSLELGDSALYFCASSVSTGVIYNEQFFGPGTRLTVL.

The CDR3 sequence: CASTPFEALRRKYF. The CDR3 coding sequence is TGTGCCAGCACCCCCTTCGAGGCCCTTCGACGAAAGTACTTC. The chain recombines TRBV6-1 with TRBJ2-7; D not certain. The V end lost 7 bases, the J end lost 11 bases, and 24 bases lay between the germline ends. The CDR3 loop spans 14 amino acids. From germline, CDR1 is MNHNS and CDR2 SASEGT.

The V call is TRBV2, the J call TRBJ2-3; 15 bases line up with TRBD2. J gave up 5 bases and V 5 bases, and 2 bases lay outside the gene matches. The germline V gene has CDR1 SNHLY and CDR2 FYNNEI. The CDR3 sequence is 15 residues long. This CDR3 is CASSPGLAGGDTQYF. Here the CDR3 DNA reads TGTGCCAGCAGTCCGGGACTAGCGGGAGGAGATACGCAGTATTTT.

The V and J genes are TRBV6-1 and TRBJ1-1, with D possibly TRBD1 on 6 matching bases. This CDR3 is built from 13 residues. In germline, CDR1 is MNHNS, CDR2 SASEGT. V lost 6 bases and J 4 bases, leaving 12 bases between the germline ends. This chain's CDR3 is CASSLDSFTEAFF. The CDR3 DNA reads TGTGCCAGCAGCCTGGACAGTTTCACTGAAGCTTTCTTT.

In its sample, this clone was seen a few times. V usage is TRBV7-8 and J usage is TRBJ1-1, with 7 positions matching TRBD1. The J segment lost 3 bases and the V segment lost 5 bases, leaving 3 bases of the junction unmatched. Per the germline V gene, CDR1 is SGHVS and CDR2 is FQNEAQ. The CDR3 is 13 amino acids. Here the CDR3 DNA reads TGTGCCAGCAGCGTTGACAGGGACACTGAAGCTTTCTTT. Amino acid sequence: CASSVDRDTEAFF.

There are a few counts of this clone. The chain combines TRBV6-6 with TRBJ2-5; 9 positions agree with TRBD1. The CDR3 has 16 residues. V lost 6 bases and J lost 0; bases outside the gene matches: 8. Looked up from germline, CDR1 is MNHNY and CDR2 is SVGAGI (reference sequence). The CDR3 DNA is TGTGCCAGCAGGGGAGGGGACAGGGTCTACCAAGAGACCCAGTACTTC. Translated: CASRGGDRVYQETQYF.

In this sample, this clone turned up once. V gene TRBV5-1 combines with J gene TRBJ1-5, with a tentative D call TRBD1 (6 bases). The CDR3 is 14 residues long. CDR1 is SGHRS, CDR2 YFSETQ, per germline. The V end was cut by 4 bases, the J end by 3 bases, with 11 bases between. CDR3 protein: CASSQGQLNQPQHF. CDR3 nucleotide sequence: TGCGCCAGCAGCCAAGGACAGCTCAATCAGCCCCAGCATTTT.

The genes are TRBV28 and TRBJ2-7; D is ambiguous. Trimming left V 5 bases short and J 3 bases short, with 14 bases between. This CDR3 spans 14 amino acids. Germline CDR1 MDHEN, CDR2 SYDVKM. CDR3 loop: CASSRVGVIYEQYF. The CDR3 DNA reads TGTGCCAGCAGTCGGGTTGGAGTGATCTACGAGCAGTACTTC. The full variable domain, in which reference TRBV28 and TRBJ2-7 provide the parts outside the CDR3, is DVKVTQSSRYLVKRTGEKVFLECVQDMDHENMFWYRQDPGLGLRLIYFSYDVKMKEKGDIPEGYSVSREKKERFSLILESASTNQTSMYLCASSRVGVIYEQYFGPGTRLTVT.

The V gene is TRBV18, the J gene TRBJ1-1; perhaps TRBD1 as D (6 bases). In germline, CDR1 is KGHSH, CDR2 LQKENI. CDR3 length equals 16 residues. The V and J ends lost 6 bases and 0 bases respectively, with 17 bases between them. The CDR3 sequence: CASSAQWGQMNTEAFF. The CDR3 DNA follows: TGTGCCAGCTCTGCACAGTGGGGGCAGATGAACACTGAAGCTTTCTTT.

The chain carries TRBV27 and TRBJ1-1, with 7 bases matching TRBD1. Germline CDR1 is MNHEY and CDR2 is SMNVEV (reference sequence). V shed 1 base and J 2 bases; nucleotides not matched to a gene: 7. This CDR3 spans 16 amino acids. The CDR3 is CASSLWQGGLNTEAFF. In nucleotides, the CDR3 is TGTGCCAGCAGTTTATGGCAGGGGGGCCTTAACACTGAAGCTTTCTTT.